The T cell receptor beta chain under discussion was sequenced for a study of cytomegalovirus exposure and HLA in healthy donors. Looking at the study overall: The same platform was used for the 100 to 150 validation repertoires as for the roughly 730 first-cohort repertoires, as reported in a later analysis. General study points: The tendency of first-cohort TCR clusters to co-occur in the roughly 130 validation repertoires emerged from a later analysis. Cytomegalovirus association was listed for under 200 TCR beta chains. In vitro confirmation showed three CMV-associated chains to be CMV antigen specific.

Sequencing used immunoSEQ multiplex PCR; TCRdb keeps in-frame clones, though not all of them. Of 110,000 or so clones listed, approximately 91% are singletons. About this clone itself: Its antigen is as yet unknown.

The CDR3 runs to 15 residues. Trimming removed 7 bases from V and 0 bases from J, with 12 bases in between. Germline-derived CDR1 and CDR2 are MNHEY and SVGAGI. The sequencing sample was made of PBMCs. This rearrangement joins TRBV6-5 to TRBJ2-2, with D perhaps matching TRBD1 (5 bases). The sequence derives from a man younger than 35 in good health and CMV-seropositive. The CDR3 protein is CASTTQTANTGELFF. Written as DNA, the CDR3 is TGTGCCAGCACCACCCAGACAGCGAACACCGGGGAGCTGTTTTTT.